The 28 T cell receptor beta chains reported below all come from one sample, sequenced in a study of T cell responses to AZD1222 COVID-19 vaccine. Only in-frame clones appear in the TCRdb table, and some are missing; sequencing was by immunoSEQ multiplex PCR. The sample records 150,000 to 200,000 clones, 85% to 95% being singletons. Here the sequenced sample was peripheral blood, taken on day 0 of AZD1222 vaccination. These receptors all come from an adult in good health.

The chain employs TRBV7-9 and TRBJ2-5; tentative D call: TRBD1 (5 bases). Germline loops: CDR1 SEHNR, CDR2 FQNEAQ (reference sequence). The V gene lost 5 bases and the J gene lost 4 bases, with 11 bases spanning the gap. This CDR3 region has 13 residues. The CDR3 sequence is CASSKDTLETQYF. In DNA form, the CDR3 reads TGTGCCAGCAGCAAGGACACCTTAGAGACCCAGTACTTC. The full variable domain, completed using reference TRBV7-9 and TRBJ2-5, is DTGVSQNPRHKITKRGQNVTFRCDPISEHNRLYWYRQTLGQGPEFLTYFQNEAQLEKSRLLSDRFSAERPKGSFSTLEIQRTEQGDSAMYLCASSKDTLETQYFGPGTRLLVL.

This sequence joins TRBV19 and TRBJ2-2, with 8 bases fitting TRBD1. After removal of 7 bases from V and 9 bases from J, the junction contained 13 bases not matched to a gene. This CDR3 has 15 residues. CDR1 and CDR2 (germline): LNHDA, SQIVND (reference sequence). CDR3 DNA sequence: TGTGCCAGTATCCCGGGGACAGGTGGTGGTAGGGAGCTGTTTTTT. Its protein is CASIPGTGGGRELFF.

V is TRBV3-1 (or the pseudogene TRBV3-2) and J is TRBJ1-4, with a weak D call TRBD1 (5 bases). The germline V and J ends were trimmed by 4 bases and 7 bases, with 19 bases remaining between them. Germline V CDR1 and CDR2: LGHDT, YNNKEL (reference sequence). The CDR3 is 16 amino acids. CDR3 in DNA: TGTGCCAGCAGCCCTACCTGGGACCTCCTAATTGAAAAACTGTTTTTT. Its translation: CASSPTWDLLIEKLFF.

The chain joins TRBV19 to TRBJ2-3; D is undetermined. Trimming shortened V by 6 bases and J by 0 bases, and 10 bases separated the two germline ends. CDR1 and CDR2 (germline): LNHDA, SQIVND (reference sequence). The CDR3 length is 14 residues. For the CDR3, the DNA is TGTGCCAGTAGGGGCCCCCCGAGCACAGATACGCAGTATTTT. This sequence encodes CASRGPPSTDTQYF.

The CDR3 DNA reads as TGCGCCAGCAGCCAAGTCCCCCTCGGAGGAGAACAGCCCCAGCATTTT. This translates into CASSQVPLGGEQPQHF. The chain uses TRBV4-1 and TRBJ1-5; D remains unclear. V was clipped by 1 base and J by 7 bases, with 17 bases between them. The CDR3 spans 16 residues. From germline, CDR1 is MGHRA and CDR2 YSYEKL.

V and J are TRBV13 and TRBJ2-1, with TRBD2 identical over 13 bases. Trimming cost V 3 bases and J 6 bases; bases outside gene matches: 17. Germline assignment: CDR1 PRHDT and CDR2 FYEKMQ (reference sequence). This CDR3 contains 20 residues. As DNA, the CDR3 is TGTGCCAGCAGCTTTAAACTGACTAGCGGGAGGTTCACTCAACCCAATGAGCAGTTCTTC. Translating it yields CASSFKLTSGRFTQPNEQFF.

The chain employs TRBV7-2 and TRBJ2-1, with TRBD1 matching over 7 bases. Germline V lookup: CDR1 SGHTA, CDR2 FQGNSA. This CDR3 is 15 amino acids long. V lost 1 base and J lost 7; bases outside the gene matches: 7. CDR3 DNA sequence: TGTGCCAGCAGCTTAGACAGGGGATCACGTAATGAGCAGTTCTTC. Its translation: CASSLDRGSRNEQFF.

The V gene is TRBV3-1 (or the pseudogene TRBV3-2), the J gene TRBJ2-5; D uncertain. The CDR3 runs 12 residues. The germline gives CDR1 LGHDT, CDR2 YNNKEL (reference sequence). V shed 4 bases and J shed 7 bases, with 10 bases lying between them. For the CDR3, the DNA is TGTGCCAGCAGCCCGATAGAAGGGACCCAGTACTTC. This gives the protein CASSPIEGTQYF.

This chain uses TRBV3-1 (or the pseudogene TRBV3-2) with TRBJ1-2; weak D call: TRBD1 (6 bases). From germline, CDR1 is LGHDT and CDR2 YNNKEL (reference sequence). The CDR3 loop spans 15 amino acids. Between the trimmed V and J ends, which lost 1 base and 6 bases, there was a span of 15 bases. Written as DNA, the CDR3 is TGTGCCAGCAGCCAAGGGTCGGGGGCCAGAGATGGCTACACCTTC. It specifies CASSQGSGARDGYTF.

The genes are TRBV10-3 and TRBJ1-6; 8 positions agree with TRBD1. CDR1 is ENHRY, CDR2 SYGVKD, per germline. With 6 bases clipped from V and 7 bases from J, the junction kept 8 bases outside the gene matches. CDR3 size: 15 residues. In DNA, the CDR3 is TGTGCCATCAGCGGAGGCGGACAGGGAAATTCACCCCTCCACTTT. Translating gives CAISGGGQGNSPLHF.

V and J are TRBV6-5 and TRBJ2-7; TRBD2 matches at 10 bases. Germline trimming cut 6 bases from V and 5 bases from J; bases unmatched to any gene: 7. CDR1 is MNHEY and CDR2 is SVGAGI in the germline V gene. The CDR3 totals 14 residues. The CDR3 DNA reads as TGTGCCAGCAGGCGCAGCGGGAGGGCTAACGAGCAGTACTTC. As protein: CASRRSGRANEQYF.

V and J are TRBV7-2 and TRBJ1-5; D might be TRBD1 (6 bases). Germline V CDR1 and CDR2: SGHTA, FQGNSA. V gave up 5 bases and J gave up 2 bases, with 13 bases separating them. The CDR3 contains 15 residues. CDR3 in amino acids: CASSPKTGGNQPQHF. The DNA for the CDR3 is TGTGCCAGCAGCCCGAAGACAGGTGGCAATCAGCCCCAGCATTTT.

The rearrangement joins TRBV5-5 to TRBJ2-5; 8 nucleotides line up with TRBD2. The CDR3 is 15 amino acids. CDR1 and CDR2 from the germline V gene are SGHKS and YYEKEE (reference sequence). The J segment lost 0 bases and the V segment lost 3 bases, leaving 4 bases of the junction unmatched. The CDR3 DNA reads TGTGCCAGCAGCTACACTAGCGGTTACCAAGAGACCCAGTACTTC. The encoded protein is CASSYTSGYQETQYF.

CDR3 coding DNA: TGTGCCAGCAACCCCGGGGGTGGTAGCACTGAAGCTTTCTTT. This encodes CASNPGGGSTEAFF. The chain recombines TRBV6-5 with TRBJ1-1; possible D gene TRBD1, 5 bases. The CDR3 is 14 amino acids. The germline V gene has CDR1 MNHEY and CDR2 SVGAGI. V lost 7 bases and J lost 4, with 16 bases in between.

The rearrangement uses TRBV6-5 and TRBJ2-2; 7 nucleotides line up with TRBD2. J gave up 4 bases and V 10 bases, and 6 bases lay outside the gene matches. Per the germline V gene, CDR1 is MNHEY and CDR2 is SVGAGI. This CDR3 has 13 residues. CDR3 sequence reads: CATRLASTGELFF. The CDR3 DNA reads as TGTGCCACCCGACTAGCCAGCACCGGGGAGCTGTTTTTT.

The chain joins TRBV5-5 to TRBJ2-1; D is unresolved. Per germline, CDR1 SGHKS and CDR2 YYEKEE (reference sequence). There are 14 residues in the CDR3. Trimming pared 0 bases from V and 0 bases from J, leaving 4 bases between. The CDR3 DNA reads as TGTGCCAGCAGCTTGGCTAGCTCCTACAATGAGCAGTTCTTC. Translation: CASSLASSYNEQFF.

The table lists this clone with a count of one. The CDR3 spells CASSYQFLAGGNEQFF. The CDR3 nucleotides are TGTGCCAGCAGTTACCAATTCTTAGCGGGGGGTAATGAGCAGTTCTTC. The chain uses TRBV6-5 and TRBJ2-1, with 10 bases fitting TRBD2. From germline, CDR1 is MNHEY and CDR2 SVGAGI. With 2 bases clipped from V and 7 bases from J, the junction kept 8 bases outside the gene matches. The CDR3 runs 16 residues.

In DNA, the CDR3 is TGCGCCAGCAGCTTGCCAGGGGTCTATGGCTACACCTTC. Encoded protein: CASSLPGVYGYTF. The rearrangement joins TRBV5-1 to TRBJ1-2; the D gene is possibly TRBD1 (6 bases). There are 13 residues in the CDR3. Germline CDR1 SGHRS, CDR2 YFSETQ. V gave up 1 base and J gave up 4 bases, with 8 bases separating them. Together with reference TRBV5-1 and TRBJ1-2, the CDR3 gives the full variable domain: KAGVTQTPRYLIKTRGQQVTLSCSPISGHRSVSWYQQTPGQGLQFLFEYFSETQRNKGNFPGRFSGRQFSNSRSEMNVSTLELGDSALYLCASSLPGVYGYTFGSGTRLTVV.

The chain couples TRBV3-1 (or the pseudogene TRBV3-2) to TRBJ2-2, with D perhaps matching TRBD1 (6 bases). V gave up 0 bases and J gave up 4 bases, with 9 bases separating them. CDR3 length: 15 amino acids. Germline lookup yields CDR1 LGHDT and CDR2 YNNKEL (reference sequence). The CDR3, as DNA: TGTGCCAGCAGCCAAGAGGACAGTCTCACCGGGGAGCTGTTTTTT. Residues: CASSQEDSLTGELFF.

CDR3 in amino acids: CAEGNGYTF. For the CDR3, the DNA is TGTGCAGAGGGCAATGGCTACACCTTC. The chain couples TRBV12-3 or TRBV12-4 to TRBJ1-2; D is unclear. CDR3 length: 9 amino acids.

The rearrangement joins TRBV27 to TRBJ2-7; unclear D gene. CDR3 length: 14 amino acids. V shed 0 bases and J shed 5 bases, with 11 bases lying between them. Germline V CDR1 and CDR2: MNHEY, SMNVEV (reference sequence). The CDR3 here is CASSLSSSEDEQYF. In DNA, the CDR3 is TGTGCCAGCAGTTTATCGTCTAGTGAGGACGAGCAGTACTTC.

The gene calls are TRBV4-1 and TRBJ1-1, with D unclear. The CDR3 loop spans 17 amino acids. Trimming took off 0 bases at V and 4 bases at J, with 18 bases between the two ends. Germline CDR1 and CDR2: MGHRA and YSYEKL. The CDR3 protein is CASSQDSTGRLGTEAFF. The CDR3 bases are TGCGCCAGCAGCCAAGATTCGACGGGAAGATTAGGCACTGAAGCTTTCTTT.

As DNA, the CDR3 is TGTGCCAGCAGCCTCCCTTCCGGGACAGGCGGCTACTATGGCTACACCTTC. Protein sequence: CASSLPSGTGGYYGYTF. V gene TRBV2 combines with J gene TRBJ1-2, with 8 bases that match TRBD1. This CDR3 contains 17 residues. V dropped 6 bases and J dropped 3; count of bases not matched to a gene: 15. Germline loops: CDR1 SNHLY, CDR2 FYNNEI.

In regard to this clone: The same CDR3 can be traced to other DNA sequences in this sample. This chain joins TRBV5-5 and TRBJ1-5; D is uncertain. The CDR3 has 15 residues. V was clipped by 0 bases and J by 0 bases, with 7 bases between them. Germline V CDR1 and CDR2: SGHKS, YYEKEE (reference sequence). The CDR3 protein is CASSLAGNSNQPQHF. The CDR3 nucleotides read TGTGCCAGCAGCTTGGCGGGAAATAGCAATCAGCCCCAGCATTTT.

The chain couples TRBV9 to TRBJ1-5; 9 bases match TRBD1. This CDR3 has 14 residues. V shed 3 bases and J 7 bases; nucleotides not matched to a gene: 5. CDR1 and CDR2 (germline): SGDLS, YYNGEE. CDR3 residues: CASSAGDREQPQHF. The CDR3 DNA reads as TGTGCCAGCAGCGCAGGGGACAGGGAACAGCCCCAGCATTTT.

This sequence joins TRBV29-1 and TRBJ2-5; weak D call: TRBD2 (6 bases). Germline CDR1 SQVTM, CDR2 ANQGSEA. CDR3 length: 12 amino acids. V gave up 4 bases and J gave up 6 bases, with 12 bases separating them. Here the CDR3 reads CSVVRGTQTQYF. The CDR3 nucleotides are TGCAGCGTTGTTCGGGGGACCCAGACCCAGTACTTC.

This rearrangement joins TRBV6-5 to TRBJ2-3; 7 positions agree with TRBD2. The CDR3 runs to 14 residues. V trimming: 2 bases; J trimming: 6 bases; junction bases outside the gene matches: 5. Germline loops: CDR1 MNHEY, CDR2 SVGAGI. The CDR3 DNA sequence: TGTGCCAGCAGTTACCAGAGGGGAGGGGATACGCAGTATTTT. It is translated as CASSYQRGGDTQYF.

This rearrangement joins TRBV19 to TRBJ1-5; tentatively, D is TRBD1 (5 bases). This CDR3 is 18 amino acids long. Deletions cut 6 bases from V and 0 bases from J, with 21 bases between. The V gene's germline CDR1 is LNHDA and CDR2 SQIVND (reference sequence). CDR3 in DNA: TGTGCCAGTAGCTCTCGACAGACCTTACGGATTAGCAATCAGCCCCAGCATTTT. Protein product: CASSSRQTLRISNQPQHF. Drawing the rest from reference TRBV19 and TRBJ1-5, the complete variable domain is DGGITQSPKYLFRKEGQNVTLSCEQNLNHDAMYWYRQDPGQGLRLIYYSQIVNDFQKGDIAEGYSVSREKKESFPLTVTSAQKNPTAFYLCASSSRQTLRISNQPQHFGDGTRLSIL.